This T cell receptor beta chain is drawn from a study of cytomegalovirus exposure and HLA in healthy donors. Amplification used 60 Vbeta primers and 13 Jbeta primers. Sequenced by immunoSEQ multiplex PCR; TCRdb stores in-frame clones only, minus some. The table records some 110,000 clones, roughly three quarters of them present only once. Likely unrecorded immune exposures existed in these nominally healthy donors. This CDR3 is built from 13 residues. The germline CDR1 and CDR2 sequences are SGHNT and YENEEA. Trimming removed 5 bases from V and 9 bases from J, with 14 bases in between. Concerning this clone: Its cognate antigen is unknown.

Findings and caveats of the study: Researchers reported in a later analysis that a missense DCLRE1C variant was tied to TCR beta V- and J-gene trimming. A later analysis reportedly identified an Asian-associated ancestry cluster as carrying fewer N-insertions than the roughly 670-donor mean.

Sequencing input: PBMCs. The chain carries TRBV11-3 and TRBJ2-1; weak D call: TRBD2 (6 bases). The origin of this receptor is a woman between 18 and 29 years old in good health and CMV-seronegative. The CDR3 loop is CASSPGEEGEQFF. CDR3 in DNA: TGTGCCAGCAGCCCCGGGGAGGAGGGTGAGCAGTTCTTC.